One sample yielded the 23 T cell receptor beta chains listed below, sequenced in a study of T cells expressing NK-cell markers. TCRdb re-called the 5' RACE reads; one entry per CDR3 protein, DNA not given. The sample includes over 150,000 distinct CDR3 sequences. The sample consisted of blood T cells: a sorted CD56 or NKG2C T cell subset, CD4+ or CD8+ T cells, or bulk PBMC T cells (not recorded which). The origin of the receptors is a woman in her fifties or sixties in good health.

The rearrangement uses TRBV25-1 and TRBJ2-1; the TCRdb D gene call, TRBD2, has no DNA to confirm it. Germline CDR1 is MGHDK and CDR2 is SYGVNS. This CDR3 has 13 amino acids. The CDR3 reads CASGLAAYNEQFF.

The genes are TRBV7-9 and TRBJ1-1; there is no DNA to check the TCRdb D call of TRBD1. Per germline, CDR1 SEHNR and CDR2 FQNEAQ (reference sequence). The CDR3 consists of 15 residues. The CDR3 loop reads CASSGPQSLNTEAFF.

The chain's CDR3 is CASSDSSISGANVLTF. The chain employs TRBV3-1 and TRBJ2-6. CDR3 length: 16 residues. CDR1 is LGHDT and CDR2 is YNNKEL in the germline V gene (reference sequence).

The chain couples TRBV15 to TRBJ2-5. Per germline, CDR1 LNHNV and CDR2 YYDKDF (reference sequence). CDR3 length: 14 residues. The CDR3 sequence: CATSSSVGQETQYF.

The rearrangement links TRBV4-1 to TRBJ2-7; the TRBD2 assignment by TCRdb is unverifiable without DNA. Germline assignment: CDR1 MGHRA and CDR2 YSYEKL. The CDR3 is 16 residues long. This CDR3 is CASSQRTGRASYEQYF.

The chain is built from TRBV29-1 and TRBJ2-1; there is no DNA to check the TCRdb D call of TRBD1. Germline lookup yields CDR1 SQVTM and CDR2 ANQGSEA. The CDR3 runs 16 residues. CDR3 region: CSVDGVPLHSYNEQFF.

The chain carries TRBV12-3 or TRBV12-4 and TRBJ1-1; there is no DNA to check the TCRdb D call of TRBD1. This CDR3 is 14 amino acids long. The CDR3 here is CASDPGQGVAEAFF.

This chain joins TRBV3-1 and TRBJ2-1; the D call from TCRdb, TRBD2, cannot be confirmed without DNA. The CDR3 spans 19 residues. Germline V gene data show CDR1 as LGHDT and CDR2 as YNNKEL (reference sequence). The CDR3 sequence: CASSQAGLAGGRVDNEQFF.

The chain has TRBV7-9 and TRBJ2-1; the TRBD2 assignment by TCRdb is unverifiable without DNA. The CDR3 contains 13 residues. Germline CDR1 and CDR2: SEHNR and FQNEAQ (reference sequence). CDR3 region: CASDEREYNEQFF.

The chain combines TRBV6-6 with TRBJ2-1; the D call from TCRdb, TRBD2, cannot be confirmed without DNA. CDR1 and CDR2 (germline): MNHNY, SVGAGI (reference sequence). The CDR3 consists of 13 residues. The CDR3 loop reads CASTHGGYNEQFF.

The chain uses TRBV19 and TRBJ2-1. Per germline, CDR1 LNHDA and CDR2 SQIVND (reference sequence). This CDR3 is 13 amino acids long. CDR3 protein: CASMEYSNNEQFF.

This rearrangement joins TRBV2 to TRBJ2-7; TCRdb designates TRBD1, a call that cannot be tested without DNA. In germline, CDR1 is SNHLY, CDR2 FYNNEI. There are 15 residues in the CDR3. CDR3 sequence reads: CASSIDRDGSYEQYF.

The chain joins TRBV18 to TRBJ1-5. CDR3 size: 13 residues. Germline V lookup: CDR1 KGHSH, CDR2 LQKENI. The CDR3 sequence is CASSPERYQPQHF. The full variable domain, in which reference TRBV18 and TRBJ1-5 provide the parts outside the CDR3, is NAGVMQNPRHLVRRRGQEARLRCSPMKGHSHVYWYRQLPEEGLKFMVYLQKENIIDESGMPKERFSAEFPKEGPSILRIQQVVRGDSAAYFCASSPERYQPQHFGDGTRLSIL.

The chain combines TRBV28 with TRBJ2-7; the D call from TCRdb, TRBD2, cannot be confirmed without DNA. Germline assignment: CDR1 MDHEN and CDR2 SYDVKM. This CDR3 is 13 amino acids long. The CDR3 region is CASLGLDPYEQYF. The variable domain in full, completed from reference TRBV28 and TRBJ2-7, reads DVKVTQSSRYLVKRTGEKVFLECVQDMDHENMFWYRQDPGLGLRLIYFSYDVKMKEKGDIPEGYSVSREKKERFSLILESASTNQTSMYLCASLGLDPYEQYFGPGTRLTVT.

The CDR3 region is CASSLAGPTGEQFF. The chain has TRBV12-3 or TRBV12-4 and TRBJ2-1. This CDR3 region has 14 residues.

J is TRBJ2-2 and V is TRBV11-2; TCRdb returns TRBD1, unconfirmable since there is no DNA. Germline values: CDR1 SGHAT, CDR2 FQNNGV. The CDR3 sequence is 15 residues long. The chain's CDR3 is CAGPGQGTHTGELFF.

V is TRBV6-5 and J is TRBJ1-2. This CDR3 region has 14 residues. CDR1 and CDR2 (germline): MNHEY, SVGAGI. CDR3 protein: CASSPPREGQGYTF.

The chain recombines TRBV13 with TRBJ2-1; TCRdb reports TRBD1, a call that lacks DNA to check it against. CDR3 size: 15 residues. Looked up from germline, CDR1 is PRHDT and CDR2 is FYEKMQ (reference sequence). CDR3 protein: CASSLGARAVNEQFF.

The J gene is TRBJ2-7, the V gene TRBV12-3 or TRBV12-4. This CDR3 is built from 13 residues. This CDR3 is CASSLVTAHEQYF.

The rearrangement uses TRBV7-6 and TRBJ2-5. Germline loops: CDR1 SGHVS, CDR2 FNYEAQ. The CDR3 covers 15 residues. The CDR3 sequence: CASSLVLGMTETQYF.

This sequence joins TRBV12-3 or TRBV12-4 and TRBJ2-7; TCRdb indicates TRBD2, and absent DNA this call remains unverified. The CDR3 runs 13 residues. CDR3 in amino acids: CASRGLAGYEQYF.

The chain links TRBV7-8 to TRBJ2-3; without DNA, the TCRdb call of TRBD1 cannot be checked. The CDR3 runs 15 residues. Germline CDR1 reads SGHVS; CDR2 reads FQNEAQ. This CDR3 reads CASSSNWGQADTQYF. The full variable domain, its missing parts supplied by reference TRBV7-8 and TRBJ2-3, is GAGVSQSPRYKVAKRGQDVALRCDPISGHVSLFWYQQALGQGPEFLTYFQNEAQLDKSGLPSDRFFAERPEGSVSTLKIQRTQQEDSAVYLCASSSNWGQADTQYFGPGTRLTVL.

The chain links TRBV2 to TRBJ1-5; TCRdb outputs TRBD1, but without DNA this stays unchecked. Germline CDR1 SNHLY, CDR2 FYNNEI. This CDR3 spans 13 amino acids. The CDR3 loop is CASRTEQGQPQHF.